Below are 32 T cell receptor beta chains sequenced from a single sample in a study of cytomegalovirus exposure and HLA in healthy donors. In the PCR, 60 Vbeta and 13 Jbeta primers were used. TCRdb keeps only in-frame clones here, not all; method: immunoSEQ multiplex PCR. The sample has under 200,000 clones, 80% to 90% seen once; the top ten hold about 10%. The sample taken for sequencing was PBMCs. The source of these receptors is a man in his fifties in good health and CMV-seropositive.

The table lists this clone with a few counts. The chain is built from TRBV2 and TRBJ1-2; D is uncertain. The V gene's germline CDR1 is SNHLY and CDR2 FYNNEI. V shed 7 bases and J shed 6 bases, with 12 bases lying between them. This CDR3 has 12 amino acids. The CDR3: CASKGGGDGYTF. The DNA for the CDR3 is TGTGCCAGCAAGGGTGGCGGGGATGGCTACACCTTC.

The V and J genes are TRBV4-2 and TRBJ2-2, with 7 bases that match TRBD1. Germline V gene data show CDR1 as LGHNA and CDR2 as YNFKEQ. The CDR3 has 18 amino acids. The V segment lost 0 bases and the J segment 0 bases; nucleotides outside the gene matches: 7. The CDR3 bases are TGTGCCAGCAGCCAAGATCGGATGGGGACAGCGAACACCGGGGAGCTGTTTTTT. Protein product: CASSQDRMGTANTGELFF.

The rearrangement links TRBV28 to TRBJ2-7, with TRBD2 matching over 7 bases. CDR1 is MDHEN and CDR2 is SYDVKM in the germline V gene. The J segment lost 0 bases and the V segment lost 6 bases, leaving 5 bases of the junction unmatched. The CDR3 extends over 14 amino acids. This CDR3 reads CASSTGTISYEQYF. Written as DNA, the CDR3 is TGTGCCAGCAGCACCGGGACTATCTCCTACGAGCAGTACTTC.

V gene TRBV15 combines with J gene TRBJ1-2; TRBD1 might be the D (5 bases). The germline V gene has CDR1 LNHNV and CDR2 YYDKDF (reference sequence). V was clipped by 0 bases and J by 2 bases, with 10 bases between them. This CDR3 is 15 amino acids long. In DNA form, the CDR3 reads TGTGCCACCAGCAGAGATGGGGGGTGGAACTATGGCTACACCTTC. Its protein product is CATSRDGGWNYGYTF.

The chain combines TRBV19 with TRBJ1-2; 11 positions agree with TRBD1. The CDR3 runs to 14 residues. Germline V CDR1 and CDR2: LNHDA, SQIVND (reference sequence). Germline trimming cut 6 bases from V and 8 bases from J; bases unmatched to any gene: 8. This chain's CDR3 is CASSTWTGGRGYTF. CDR3 DNA sequence: TGTGCCAGTAGCACCTGGACAGGGGGCAGGGGCTACACCTTC.

In DNA, the CDR3 is TGTGCCAGCAGCTTATCCCGACAGGTTCTCTCTGGGGCCAACGTCCTGACTTTC. Its translation: CASSLSRQVLSGANVLTF. The chain links TRBV7-2 to TRBJ2-6, with TRBD1 as a possible D gene (6 bases). Trimming took 2 bases from V and 0 from J, leaving 14 bases between them. The CDR3 is 18 amino acids. From germline, CDR1 is SGHTA and CDR2 FQGNSA.

The chain employs TRBV28 and TRBJ2-1, with 7 nucleotides matching TRBD1. V lost 5 bases, J lost 4 bases, and 8 bases stayed unmatched. Germline CDR1 MDHEN, CDR2 SYDVKM. The CDR3 has 15 amino acids. The CDR3 sequence: CASSIDRDTYNEQFF. For the CDR3, the DNA is TGTGCCAGCAGTATTGACAGGGACACTTACAATGAGCAGTTCTTC.

The rearrangement links TRBV9 to TRBJ2-7; D may be TRBD1 (6 bases). The CDR3 runs 14 residues. V lost 4 bases to trimming and J lost 6 bases, with 17 bases between them. The germline V gene encodes CDR1 SGDLS and CDR2 YYNGEE. This CDR3 reads CASSPGDTLGEQYF. CDR3 in DNA: TGTGCCAGCAGCCCAGGGGACACCCTGGGCGAGCAGTACTTC.

The table lists this clone with a few counts. The chain is built from TRBV6-5 and TRBJ1-2, with TRBD1 matching 7 bases. The germline V gene encodes CDR1 MNHEY and CDR2 SVGAGI. The CDR3 sequence is 13 residues long. V dropped 4 bases and J dropped 4; count of bases not matched to a gene: 3. The CDR3 spells CASSSGTVYGYTF. The CDR3 DNA is TGTGCCAGCAGTTCCGGGACAGTCTATGGCTACACCTTC.

The V gene is TRBV14, the J gene TRBJ1-2; perhaps TRBD1 as D (5 bases). This CDR3 region has 12 residues. The V end lost 3 bases, the J end lost 10 bases, and 12 bases lay between the germline ends. Germline V CDR1 and CDR2: SGHDN, FVKESK. DNA for the CDR3: TGTGCCAGCAGCCAGGACCGACAGACCTACACCTTC. Amino acid sequence: CASSQDRQTYTF.

V usage is TRBV9 and J usage is TRBJ1-5, with a possible D match to TRBD1 (6 bases). Per germline, CDR1 SGDLS and CDR2 YYNGEE. This CDR3 has 15 amino acids. The ends were cut back, 4 bases at V and 2 bases at J, with 13 bases in the middle. CDR3 amino acids: CASSSTGGRNQPQHF. In DNA, the CDR3 is TGTGCCAGCAGCAGCACGGGGGGCCGCAATCAGCCCCAGCATTTT.

This rearrangement joins TRBV27 to TRBJ2-1, with 13 bases identical to TRBD2. Losses at the gene ends were 2 bases for V and 0 bases for J; bases not matched to a gene: 7. The CDR3 is 19 residues long. Germline V gives CDR1 MNHEY, CDR2 SMNVEV (reference sequence). In nucleotides, the CDR3 is TGTGCCAGCAGTTTAACTAGCGGGAGGGTCCTCAGCTCCTACAATGAGCAGTTCTTC. This gives the protein CASSLTSGRVLSSYNEQFF.

V and J are TRBV7-3 and TRBJ1-6, with 8 bases matching TRBD1. Trimming removed 3 bases from V and 5 bases from J; junction bases left unmatched: 3. Germline V gives CDR1 SGHTA, CDR2 FQGTGA. The CDR3 length is 15 residues. In nucleotides, the CDR3 is TGTGCCAGCAGCTTGGGACAGGCAAATAATTCACCCCTCCACTTT. It is translated as CASSLGQANNSPLHF.

This clone was counted between two and nine times. The genes are TRBV4-3 and TRBJ1-2; 10 bases match TRBD1. Germline CDR1 reads LGHNA; CDR2 reads YSLEER. There are 15 residues in the CDR3. Trimming removed 1 base from V and 11 bases from J; junction bases left unmatched: 10. In DNA form, the CDR3 reads TGCGCCAGCAGCCAAGCTGTTTCGGGACAGGGGTGGTACACCTTC. It encodes CASSQAVSGQGWYTF.

This chain connects TRBV7-3 to TRBJ1-2; the match to TRBD1 covers 9 bases. The CDR3 is 13 amino acids. The germline V gene encodes CDR1 SGHTA and CDR2 FQGTGA. The V segment lost 5 bases and the J segment 6 bases; nucleotides outside the gene matches: 4. The CDR3 DNA follows: TGTGCCAGCAGCAGACAGGGGGACGATGGCTACACCTTC. This sequence encodes CASSRQGDDGYTF.

The chain couples TRBV6-1 to TRBJ1-2; 8 positions agree with TRBD1. Germline values: CDR1 MNHNS, CDR2 SASEGT. The trim removed 4 bases at V and 8 bases at J, leaving 9 bases unmatched. The CDR3 is 14 residues long. In DNA, the CDR3 is TGTGCCAGCAGTGTTGACAGGGGCCGAGGCGGCTACACCTTC. Translation: CASSVDRGRGGYTF.

This rearrangement joins TRBV11-2 to TRBJ2-5, with 11 bases that match TRBD2. V gave up 5 bases and J gave up 5 bases; unmatched junction bases: 19. Germline V gives CDR1 SGHAT, CDR2 FQNNGV. The CDR3 runs to 19 residues. The CDR3 sequence: CASSGWGGTSGPPWETQYF. CDR3 coding DNA: TGTGCCAGCAGCGGTTGGGGGGGGACTAGCGGTCCTCCGTGGGAGACCCAGTACTTC. The variable domain in full, with the rest retrieved from reference TRBV11-2 and TRBJ2-5, is EAGVAQSPRYKIIEKRQSVAFWCNPISGHATLYWYQQILGQGPKLLIQFQNNGVVDDSQLPKDRFSAERLKGVDSTLKIQPAKLEDSAVYLCASSGWGGTSGPPWETQYFGPGTRLLVL.

The chain uses TRBV6-6 and TRBJ1-6, with 7 bases aligning to TRBD1. Trimming removed 5 bases from V and 9 bases from J; junction bases left unmatched: 10. This CDR3 contains 15 residues. The germline V gene encodes CDR1 MNHNY and CDR2 SVGAGI (reference sequence). The DNA for the CDR3 is TGTGCCAGCAGTCACGCGGGACAGATTTCTTCACCCCTCCACTTT. Translated: CASSHAGQISSPLHF.

The CDR3 DNA sequence: TGTGCCAGCAGCTTCGGACAGGGCCAAGACGAGCAGTACTTC. Amino acids: CASSFGQGQDEQYF. The chain joins TRBV5-6 to TRBJ2-7, with TRBD1 matching over 8 bases. In germline, CDR1 is SGHDT, CDR2 YYEEEE. The CDR3 consists of 14 residues. After removal of 2 bases from V and 5 bases from J, the junction contained 6 bases not matched to a gene.

The V gene is TRBV4-3, the J gene TRBJ2-5; D may be TRBD1 (5 bases). Per the germline V gene, CDR1 is LGHNA and CDR2 is YSLEER. The CDR3 covers 14 residues. V shed 0 bases and J shed 7 bases, with 12 bases lying between them. The CDR3 DNA reads TGCGCCAGCAGCCAAGAGAGGAGTAGGGGGACCCAGTACTTC. Translation: CASSQERSRGTQYF.

The chain is built from TRBV27 and TRBJ2-7, with 8 nucleotides matching TRBD1. This CDR3 comprises 16 residues. The V segment lost 5 bases and the J segment 5 bases; nucleotides outside the gene matches: 14. Germline loops: CDR1 MNHEY, CDR2 SMNVEV (reference sequence). CDR3 in DNA: TGTGCCAGCAGTAGCTTTAACCCTGGACAGGGACACGAGCAGTACTTC. The encoded protein is CASSSFNPGQGHEQYF.

The chain employs TRBV5-8 and TRBJ2-1; 7 bases line up with TRBD1. Germline V gene sequence: CDR1 SGHTS, CDR2 YDEGEE. V gave up 0 bases and J gave up 8 bases; unmatched junction bases: 14. The CDR3 has 17 residues. In DNA, the CDR3 is TGTGCCAGCAGCTTGGCCTTAGGGGGCTCTCGTACGGATGAGCAGTTCTTC. This encodes CASSLALGGSRTDEQFF.

The gene calls are TRBV20-1 and TRBJ1-3; D is undetermined. Trimming took off 6 bases at V and 7 bases at J, with 10 bases between the two ends. The CDR3 is 11 residues long. CDR1 is DFQATT and CDR2 is SNEGSKA in the germline V gene (reference sequence). The CDR3 protein is CSAPLGNTIYF. CDR3 coding DNA: TGCAGTGCCCCCCTCGGGAACACCATATATTTT.

The chain couples TRBV2 to TRBJ2-5; TRBD2 might be the D (6 bases). The CDR3 is made up of 15 amino acids. V lost 3 bases and J lost 4, with 15 bases in between. The germline V gene encodes CDR1 SNHLY and CDR2 FYNNEI. CDR3 DNA: TGTGCCAGCAGTGATGTGGGGGGATTGGGAGAGACCCAGTACTTC. Its translation: CASSDVGGLGETQYF.

The rearrangement uses TRBV18 and TRBJ2-5, with 10 nucleotides matching TRBD1. The CDR3 spans 14 residues. V lost 3 bases to trimming and J lost 4 bases; unmatched junction nucleotides: 2. Germline V lookup: CDR1 KGHSH, CDR2 LQKENI. CDR3 nucleotide sequence: TGTGCCAGCTCACCCGGGACAGGGGTAGAGACCCAGTACTTC. As protein: CASSPGTGVETQYF.

The chain employs TRBV28 and TRBJ2-3; 9 bases line up with TRBD1. This CDR3 is 15 amino acids long. The junction had 2 bases not matched to a gene; V was cut back by 3 bases and J by 1 base. In germline, CDR1 is MDHEN, CDR2 SYDVKM. CDR3 DNA: TGTGCCAGCAGTTTGTACAGGGGGCGCACAGATACGCAGTATTTT. It yields the protein CASSLYRGRTDTQYF.

Only one count was recorded for this clone. The chain recombines TRBV29-1 with TRBJ2-5; TRBD2 might be the D (6 bases). The CDR3 spans 14 residues. Germline V gene lookup returns CDR1 SQVTM and CDR2 ANQGSEA. Trimming pared 3 bases from V and 8 bases from J, leaving 19 bases between. The chain's CDR3 is CSVDTAGQGETQYF. CDR3 bases: TGCAGCGTTGATACTGCGGGGCAGGGTGAAACCCAGTACTTC.

The rearrangement links TRBV5-6 to TRBJ1-1; no firm D call. The CDR3 sequence is 12 residues long. In germline, CDR1 is SGHDT, CDR2 YYEEEE. V gave up 1 base and J gave up 7 bases, with 8 bases separating them. The CDR3 nucleotides are TGTGCCAGCAGCTTGAGAGGGAATGAAGCTTTCTTT. This gives the protein CASSLRGNEAFF.

The chain carries TRBV28 and TRBJ1-1; TRBD1 is a possible D gene (6 bases). V was cut by 6 bases and J by 7 bases, with 12 bases left in between. Germline V gives CDR1 MDHEN, CDR2 SYDVKM. The CDR3 sequence is 12 residues long. CDR3 in DNA: TGTGCCAGCAGCCGGCTGGACAGTGAAGCTTTCTTT. It codes for CASSRLDSEAFF.

The V call is TRBV5-8, the J call TRBJ2-2; tentative D call: TRBD2 (6 bases). Trimming removed 4 bases from V and 9 bases from J, with 19 bases in between. Germline V gives CDR1 SGHTS, CDR2 YDEGEE. The CDR3 extends over 15 amino acids. Here the CDR3 reads CASSAPPRGLRELFF. Here the CDR3 DNA reads TGTGCCAGCAGCGCACCTCCGCGGGGATTGCGGGAGCTGTTTTTT.

This rearrangement joins TRBV9 to TRBJ2-1, with 8 bases lining up with TRBD2. CDR3 length equals 16 residues. V gave up 0 bases and J gave up 4 bases; unmatched junction bases: 6. CDR1 and CDR2 (germline): SGDLS, YYNGEE. CDR3 in DNA: TGTGCCAGCAGCGTAGGGGCGGGAGGCGGGTACAATGAGCAGTTCTTC. It specifies CASSVGAGGGYNEQFF.

The chain couples TRBV7-3 to TRBJ2-3, with 8 nucleotides matching TRBD1. V lost 2 bases to trimming and J lost 1 base; unmatched junction nucleotides: 17. This CDR3 has 20 amino acids. Per germline, CDR1 SGHTA and CDR2 FQGTGA. This chain's CDR3 is CASSLLIRWGLTGGTDTQYF. The CDR3 DNA reads TGTGCCAGCAGCTTATTGATTCGCTGGGGGCTGACAGGGGGCACAGATACGCAGTATTTT.